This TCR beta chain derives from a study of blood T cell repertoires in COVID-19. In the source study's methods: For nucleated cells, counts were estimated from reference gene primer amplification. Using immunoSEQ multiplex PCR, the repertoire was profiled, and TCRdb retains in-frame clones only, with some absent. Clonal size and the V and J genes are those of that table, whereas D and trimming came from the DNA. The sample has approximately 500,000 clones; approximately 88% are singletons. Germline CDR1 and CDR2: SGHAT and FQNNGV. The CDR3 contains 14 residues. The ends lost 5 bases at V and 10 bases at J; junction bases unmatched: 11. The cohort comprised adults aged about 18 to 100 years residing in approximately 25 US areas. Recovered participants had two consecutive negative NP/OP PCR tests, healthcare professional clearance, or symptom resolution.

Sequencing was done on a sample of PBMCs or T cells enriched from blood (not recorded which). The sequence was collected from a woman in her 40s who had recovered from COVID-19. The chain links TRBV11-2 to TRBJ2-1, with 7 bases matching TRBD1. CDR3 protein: CASSLRWDSPEQFF. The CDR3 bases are TGTGCCAGCAGCCTCCGTTGGGACAGTCCCGAGCAGTTCTTC.